This record concerns one T cell receptor beta chain sequence. Its matching antigen is unknown. Assay: immunoSEQ multiplex PCR; the TCRdb copy retains only in-frame clones and omits some. The sample lists about 70,000 clones, approximately 86% occurring once. The germline V gene has CDR1 SGDLS and CDR2 YYNGEE. The CDR3 runs to 15 residues. Trimming stripped 0 bases from V and 1 base from J, with 11 bases between. This record belongs to a study of OX40 agonist ivuxolimab in advanced cancers. Across the whole study: Patients with hepatocellular carcinoma, melanoma, renal cell or head and neck cancer made up the dose-escalation patients. Enrollees could have had prior anti-PD-1, anti-PD-L1 or anti-CTLA-4 therapy, which around 40% had received.

Patients were ruled out by autoimmune disease history or systemic immunosuppression. Study-wide findings and caveats: CD8+ T cells showed, on average, more clonal expansion than CD4+ cells.

The sequence was obtained from an adult with an advanced solid tumor such as melanoma, head and neck, liver or kidney cancer. The source was CD4+ or CD8+ T cells sorted from blood, collected in a trial of the OX40 agonist ivuxolimab. V gene TRBV9 combines with J gene TRBJ2-7; perhaps TRBD2 as D (5 bases). The CDR3 region has the DNA TGTGCCAGCAGCGTAGATCCGTCGGGATCCTACGAGCAGTACTTC. This translates into CASSVDPSGSYEQYF.